This T cell receptor (beta chain) was found in a study of blood T cell repertoires in COVID-19 (dated by TCRdb to between 2020 and 2021). About the investigation overall: Samples covering the acute and convalescent phases of COVID-19 were provided by collaborators in the United States, Italy and Spain. The material from the prospective study consisted of cDNA or gDNA derived from T cells, B-cell-depleted T cells, or PBMCs. The dataset comprised deeply sampled blood TCRbeta repertoires from subjects exposed to, actively infected with, or recovered from COVID-19. The repertoires were made available in a free public database intended to serve as a resource for research on the immune response to SARS-CoV-2. Samples were obtained from the ongoing ImmuneRACE study (first 160 participants) and from some 1,200 subjects provided by 6 global collaborators. Sample metadata almost always included a de-identified subject ID, COVID-19 status, age in years and sex. Where HLA class I and class II types were available, the types were taken from metadata supplied by the sample provider, not from assay-based typing. The full study reports these points: How much clinical and demographic metadata was included differed by source and by participant, and the metadata was provided uncurated.

TCRbeta CDR3 regions were amplified from genomic DNA using the immunoSEQ Assay, a bias-controlled multiplex PCR. Regarding the original processing steps: The number of nucleated cells in each sample was estimated from the amplification of reference gene primers within the assay. To quantify the absolute abundance of each unique TCRbeta CDR3 rearrangement, sequence reads were collapsed and filtered. Productive Simpson clonality was computed per sample as the square root of Simpson's diversity index over productive rearrangements. The source is immuneACCESS, and TCRdb retained only in-frame sequences with V and J called. Part of the clones is not carried over; for the studies checked, unresolved V genes explain less than half of this, and the remainder is unexplained. V, J and clone size were drawn from that table, and D and trimming were deduced from the DNA. This sample is represented by roughly 67,000 clones; roughly 92% of them were singletons. The top ten clonotypes cover 2.9% of the sample.

Including the terminal cysteine and phenylalanine, the CDR3 comprises 19 residues. Kept here is only the CDR3 DNA, which spans 57 bases and is read in frame from base 1. A word on this clone: It has no known antigen specificity. No qualities accompany the bases; no much larger clone lies one base away.

The collaborating institutions used their own protocols to collect whole blood in K2EDTA tubes. For TCRbeta analysis, collaborators shipped samples in one of three forms: frozen whole blood, isolated PBMCs, or DNA extracted from either of those sample types. The sequence was obtained from a man in his sixties or seventies with active COVID-19. The source material was peripheral blood. The chain employs TRBV1 and TRBJ2-2; TRBD2 was called by the table and not checked on the DNA. TRBV1 is shown as a pseudogene. The CDR3 loop reads CTSSRRERGGPVSTGELFF. The DNA sequence is TGCACCAGCAGCCGCCGGGAGCGGGGGGGCCCTGTTAGCACCGGGGAGCTGTTTTTT.